One sample yielded the 18 T cell receptor beta chains listed below, sequenced in a study of cytomegalovirus exposure and HLA in healthy donors. The PCR used 60 Vbeta and 13 Jbeta primers. The table came from immunoSEQ multiplex PCR; TCRdb's copy has only in-frame clones and leaves some out. The data contain around 110,000 clones, approximately 81% of them singletons. The sequenced sample was PBMCs. Receptor source: a woman in her 30s in good health and CMV-seronegative.

The chain employs TRBV21-1 and TRBJ2-7; TRBD1 was called by the table and not checked on the DNA. TRBV21-1 counts as a pseudogene. This CDR3 comprises 18 residues. Here the CDR3 reads CASSLRNTRDRGPYEQYF. The CDR3 bases are TGTGCCAGCAGCCTTCGGAATACGCGGGACAGGGGTCCCTACGAGCAGTACTTC.

The genes are TRBV2 and TRBJ2-1, with 7 bases aligning to TRBD2. Germline-derived CDR1 and CDR2 are SNHLY and FYNNEI. V dropped 7 bases and J dropped 6; count of bases not matched to a gene: 12. The CDR3 extends over 15 amino acids. CDR3 nucleotides: TGTGCCAGCATTTTGAGCGGGACCGTTCCCAATGAGCAGTTCTTC. The encoded protein is CASILSGTVPNEQFF.

The V gene is TRBV30, the J gene TRBJ2-3; 10 bases are a match to TRBD2. Germline CDR1 is GTSNPN and CDR2 is SVGIG (reference sequence). The trim removed 4 bases at V and 2 bases at J, leaving 6 bases unmatched. The CDR3 runs 15 residues. DNA of the CDR3: TGTGCCTGGACCTTAGCGGGAGGTAACACAGATACGCAGTATTTT. It is translated as CAWTLAGGNTDTQYF.

There are a few counts of this clone. CDR3 in DNA: TGTGCCAGCAGCTTAGAAGGGAGCGGGAGGGTCTACGAGCAGTACTTC. As protein: CASSLEGSGRVYEQYF. The chain employs TRBV7-2 and TRBJ2-7; TRBD2 matches at 10 bases. The germline V gene encodes CDR1 SGHTA and CDR2 FQGNSA. V lost 1 base and J lost 3; bases outside the gene matches: 6. The CDR3 totals 16 residues.

The rearrangement joins TRBV7-2 to TRBJ1-2; 8 bases fit TRBD1. The CDR3 is 16 amino acids. J was trimmed by 4 bases and V by 2 bases; bases with no gene match: 9. CDR1 and CDR2 (germline): SGHTA, FQGNSA. CDR3 sequence: CASSLWSPTGVYGYTF. The CDR3 bases are TGTGCCAGCAGCTTATGGTCACCGACAGGGGTCTATGGCTACACCTTC.

The CDR3 protein is CASVGQGQETQYF. CDR3 DNA: TGTGCCAGCGTCGGACAGGGACAAGAGACCCAGTACTTC. The chain employs TRBV2 and TRBJ2-5, with 8 nucleotides matching TRBD1. V was clipped by 8 bases and J by 2 bases; unmatched bases: 4. Germline values: CDR1 SNHLY, CDR2 FYNNEI. The CDR3 covers 13 residues.

The chain links TRBV15 to TRBJ1-4, with TRBD1 matching over 9 bases. Germline assignment: CDR1 LNHNV and CDR2 YYDKDF (reference sequence). The J segment lost 6 bases and the V segment lost 2 bases, leaving 10 bases of the junction unmatched. There are 17 residues in the CDR3. The CDR3 DNA is TGTGCCACCAGCAGACCCCTCCAGACAGGGGGAGATGAAAAACTGTTTTTT. Translating gives CATSRPLQTGGDEKLFF.

The chain recombines TRBV27 with TRBJ2-5, with 8 bases fitting TRBD2. Trimming cost V 0 bases and J 2 bases; bases outside gene matches: 2. Germline V lookup: CDR1 MNHEY, CDR2 SMNVEV (reference sequence). This CDR3 has 15 amino acids. This CDR3 reads CASSLSSGGQETQYF. The CDR3 DNA reads TGTGCCAGCAGTTTATCTTCGGGAGGGCAAGAGACCCAGTACTTC.

The chain is built from TRBV7-9 and TRBJ1-1, with D maybe TRBD1 (5 bases). Trimming pared 5 bases from V and 1 base from J, leaving 14 bases between. This CDR3 has 15 residues. The germline V gene encodes CDR1 SEHNR and CDR2 FQNEAQ (reference sequence). CDR3 DNA: TGTGCCAGCAGCGAACCGTCCACAGGGAACACTGAAGCTTTCTTT. Protein sequence: CASSEPSTGNTEAFF.

This chain joins TRBV28 and TRBJ1-2; 7 nucleotides match TRBD1. Trimming took 5 bases from V and 8 from J; bases not matched to a gene: 8. The CDR3 is 13 residues long. Germline V CDR1 and CDR2: MDHEN, SYDVKM. The CDR3 is CASSQTGKRGYTF. DNA of the CDR3: TGTGCCAGCAGTCAGACAGGGAAGAGAGGCTACACCTTC.

The rearrangement uses TRBV15 and TRBJ2-3, with TRBD2 matching 8 bases. The CDR3 has 16 residues. Germline CDR1 LNHNV, CDR2 YYDKDF (reference sequence). Losses at the gene ends were 0 bases for V and 7 bases for J; bases not matched to a gene: 9. The CDR3 DNA is TGTGCCACCAGCAGAGATGGAGCGGGAGTGGGGCATACGCAGTATTTT. Protein product: CATSRDGAGVGHTQYF. The full variable domain, completed using reference TRBV15 and TRBJ2-3, is DAMVIQNPRYQVTQFGKPVTLSCSQTLNHNVMYWYQQKSSQAPKLLFHYYDKDFNNEADTPDNFQSRRPNTSFCFLDIRSPGLGDTAMYLCATSRDGAGVGHTQYFGPGTRLTVL.

This sequence joins TRBV6-6 and TRBJ2-5; 7 bases are a match to TRBD1. TRBJ2-7 matches the DNA end more closely, so the J call is doubtful. There are 13 residues in the CDR3. Germline CDR1 MNHNY, CDR2 SVGAGI (reference sequence). The CDR3 sequence is CASSSTGLNEQYF. The CDR3 DNA is TGTGCCAGCAGTTCGACAGGGTTGAACGAGCAGTACTTC.

The count of this clone is one. This rearrangement joins TRBV5-1 to TRBJ2-7; D gene ambiguous. The CDR3 contains 14 residues. V was pared by 3 bases and J by 0 bases, with 10 bases between. Germline loops: CDR1 SGHRS, CDR2 YFSETQ. The CDR3 nucleotides are TGCGCCAGCAGCTCCGACTTGAGCTCCTACGAGCAGTACTTC. Translated, it gives CASSSDLSSYEQYF.

This clone appeared a few times. CDR3 DNA sequence: TGTGCCAGCAAAGCGGGAGGGGGCAATGAGCAGTTCTTC. It yields the protein CASKAGGGNEQFF. This chain uses TRBV28 with TRBJ2-1, with 10 bases lining up with TRBD2. Germline loops: CDR1 MDHEN, CDR2 SYDVKM. Trimming removed 7 bases from V and 6 bases from J; junction bases left unmatched: 3. The CDR3 loop spans 13 amino acids.

The CDR3 DNA reads TGTGCCAGCAGCTTAGACGCGGGAGGGCTAAACATTCAGTACTTC. Protein: CASSLDAGGLNIQYF. This chain links TRBV7-2 with TRBJ2-4; TRBD2 matches 9 bases. Germline lookup yields CDR1 SGHTA and CDR2 FQGNSA. This CDR3 contains 15 residues. J was trimmed by 6 bases and V by 1 base; bases with no gene match: 4.

V gene TRBV7-3 combines with J gene TRBJ2-3; 7 bases are shared with TRBD2. Germline V gene sequence: CDR1 SGHTA, CDR2 FQGTGA. J lost 7 bases, V lost 4 bases, and 14 bases had no gene match. CDR3 length: 16 amino acids. In DNA, the CDR3 is TGTGCCAGCAGCTCGGTCGGGGGGAAAGGATCGTATACGCAGTATTTT. This codes for CASSSVGGKGSYTQYF.

The genes are TRBV6-5 and TRBJ1-1; the D is unclear. V was shortened by 8 bases and J by 1 base, with 11 bases between the two germline ends. The CDR3 sequence is 13 residues long. The germline V gene encodes CDR1 MNHEY and CDR2 SVGAGI. This CDR3 is CASLSEPNTEAFF. CDR3 DNA sequence: TGTGCCAGCTTGTCGGAGCCGAACACTGAAGCTTTCTTT.

This rearrangement joins TRBV2 to TRBJ2-2, with 8 nucleotides matching TRBD1. V dropped 1 base and J dropped 6; count of bases not matched to a gene: 4. Per the germline V gene, CDR1 is SNHLY and CDR2 is FYNNEI. The CDR3 contains 15 residues. CDR3 region: CASSEGVQGAGELFF. The CDR3 DNA reads as TGTGCCAGCAGTGAAGGTGTACAGGGGGCCGGGGAGCTGTTTTTT.